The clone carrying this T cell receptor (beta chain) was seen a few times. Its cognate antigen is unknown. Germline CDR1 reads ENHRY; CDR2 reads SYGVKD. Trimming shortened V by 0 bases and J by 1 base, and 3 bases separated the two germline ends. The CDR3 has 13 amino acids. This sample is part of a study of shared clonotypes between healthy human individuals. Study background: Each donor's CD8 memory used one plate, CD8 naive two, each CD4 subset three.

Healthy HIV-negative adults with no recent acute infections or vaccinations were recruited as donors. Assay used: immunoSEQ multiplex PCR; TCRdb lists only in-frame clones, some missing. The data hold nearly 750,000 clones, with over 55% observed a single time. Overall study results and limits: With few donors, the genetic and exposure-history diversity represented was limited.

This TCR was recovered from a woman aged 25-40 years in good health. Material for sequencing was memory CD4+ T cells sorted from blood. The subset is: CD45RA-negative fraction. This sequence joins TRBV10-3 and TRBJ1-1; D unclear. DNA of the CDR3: TGTGCCATCAGTGAGTCAGCGAACACTGAAGCTTTCTTT. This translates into CAISESANTEAFF.